The rows below give T cell receptor beta chains drawn from one sample of a study of T cell repertoires in cytomegalovirus infection. TCRdb reanalysed the reads using MiXCR and keeps one entry per CDR3 protein. The sample includes about 150,000 distinct CDR3 sequences, roughly a quarter of them seen just once. Source material: PBMCs. These receptors were taken from a human donor in good health (CMV status not recorded). Some clones in this sample may be carry-over from other donors' samples. Each CDR3 is given with its conserved first and last residue. Fields, in order: clone size, V gene, J gene, D gene, CDR3 DNA, CDR3 protein. The D gene is left open where the match is weak. The size entry is marked missing in some rows and otherwise reads once, few, many or a size class.

-	TRBV2	TRBJ2-1	-	TGTGCCAGCAGTGACAGGTTAGCGGCGTACAATGAGCAGTTCTTC	CASSDRLAAYNEQFF
few	TRBV7-3	TRBJ2-1	TRBD2	TGTGCCAGCAGCTTATTGGGGGGGACTAGTGGCAATGAGCAGTTCTTC	CASSLLGGTSGNEQFF
many	TRBV12-3/TRBV12-4	TRBJ2-7	TRBD1	TGTGCCAGCAGGGGACAGGTCGGCGAGCAGTACTTC	CASRGQVGEQYF
many	TRBV7-8	TRBJ2-1	TRBD2	TGTGCCAGCAGTTTTCTAGCGGGAGGGGATGAGCAGTTCTTC	CASSFLAGGDEQFF
-	TRBV28	TRBJ1-6	TRBD1	TGTGCCAGCAGTTTATACCGGACAGGGTTGTCACCCCTCCACTTT	CASSLYRTGLSPLHF
many	TRBV7-8	TRBJ2-3	-	TGTGCCAGCAGCTTAGCTTGGGGGGCTCGCACAGATACGCAGTATTTT	CASSLAWGARTDTQYF
few	TRBV2	TRBJ1-3	-	TGTGCCAGCAGTGACTGGACACGCTCTGGAAACACCATATATTTT	CASSDWTRSGNTIYF
many	TRBV7-2	TRBJ2-6	TRBD1	TGTGCCAGCAGCATCCAACAGGGGGCTGGGGCCAACGTCCTGACTTTC	CASSIQQGAGANVLTF
-	TRBV28	TRBJ1-1	-	TGTGCCAGCAGTTTCCTGGAGTTGAACACTGAAGCTTTCTTT	CASSFLELNTEAFF
few	TRBV14	TRBJ2-5	-	TGTGCCAGCAGCCAAGTCAGGGGCAGGGAGACCCAGTACTTC	CASSQVRGRETQYF
many	TRBV28	TRBJ2-2	-	TGTGCCAGCAGAAACATCAACACCGGGGAGCTGTTTTTT	CASRNINTGELFF
few	TRBV20-1	TRBJ2-3	-	TGCAGTGCTAGCGGTGCCAGCACAGATACGCAGTATTTT	CSASGASTDTQYF
-	TRBV20-1	TRBJ2-2	-	TGCAGTGCTGATGGGGGCGACACCGGGGAGCTGTTTTTT	CSADGGDTGELFF
-	TRBV6-1	TRBJ1-4	TRBD1	TGTGCCAGCAGTGAAGCTCCCACCGGGACAGGCATGTCAAAACTGTTTTTT	CASSEAPTGTGMSKLFF
few	TRBV5-1	TRBJ1-3	-	TGCGCCAGCAGCTTGTCAGACAGTCGCTCTGGAAACACCATATATTTT	CASSLSDSRSGNTIYF
many	TRBV11-2	TRBJ2-1	-	TGTGCCAGCAGCTTAGTGGGGGCTGGGGAGCAGTTCTTC	CASSLVGAGEQFF
few	TRBV7-2	TRBJ2-4	TRBD1	TGTGCCAGCAGCCTTCAGGGGGGCCAGGGGGCTATTCAGTACTTC	CASSLQGGQGAIQYF
many	TRBV28	TRBJ2-2	TRBD1	TGTGCCAGCAGTTTGGGACAGGGGGCGTTTACCGGGGAGCTGTTTTTT	CASSLGQGAFTGELFF
few	TRBV7-9	TRBJ2-1	-	TGTGCCAGCAGCCCCTCCGGGGCAGGGCAGTTCTTC	CASSPSGAGQFF
-	TRBV30	TRBJ1-1	-	TGTGCCTGGAGTCCGGGAACTGAAGCTTTCTTT	CAWSPGTEAFF
few	TRBV19	TRBJ2-7	TRBD1	TGTGCCAGTAGTATGTCCCGGGACAGCCTTACCTACGAGCAGTACTTC	CASSMSRDSLTYEQYF
-	TRBV28	TRBJ1-2	-	TGTGCCAGCAGTTTCTCCCAGAAAGGAAATGGCTACACCTTC	CASSFSQKGNGYTF
-	TRBV7-9	TRBJ2-5	-	TGTGCCAGCAGCTCCAAGGGACAAAGAGAGACCCAGTACTTC	CASSSKGQRETQYF
-	TRBV7-2	TRBJ1-5	-	TGTGCCAGCAGCTTAGCGTTAGGGGTAAGTCAGCCCCAGCATTTT	CASSLALGVSQPQHF